These 3 T cell receptor beta chains came from one sample sequenced in a study of T cells after yellow fever vaccination. MiXCR was run by TCRdb on the 5' RACE reads, yielding one entry per CDR3 protein. Among 300,000 to 400,000 distinct CDR3 sequences, about 9.5% were seen once, and the ten largest hold around 17%. The sequences come from PBMCs, collected on the day of the first yellow fever vaccination. These receptors all come from a man between 18 and 35 years old who received the YFV17D yellow fever vaccine.

This clonotype was seen ten or more times. This sequence joins TRBV5-1 and TRBJ1-4, with 10 bases identical to TRBD1. Looked up from germline, CDR1 is SGHRS and CDR2 is YFSETQ. The CDR3 spans 17 residues. V lost 4 bases to trimming and J lost 8 bases; unmatched junction nucleotides: 14. The chain's CDR3 is CASSIAITGTGEEKLFF. Written as DNA, the CDR3 is TGCGCCAGCAGCATTGCGATAACCGGGACAGGGGAGGAAAAACTGTTTTTT.

This clonotype was counted ten times or more. The V gene is TRBV12-3 or TRBV12-4, the J gene TRBJ1-1; D possibly corresponds to TRBD1 (5 bases). Trimming removed 4 bases from V and 6 bases from J, with 12 bases in between. The CDR3 length is 13 residues. CDR3 in amino acids: CASSSGGWAEAFF. CDR3 coding DNA: TGTGCCAGCAGTTCCGGGGGGTGGGCTGAAGCTTTCTTT.

V usage is TRBV20-1 and J usage is TRBJ2-7; 10 positions match TRBD1. This CDR3 spans 13 amino acids. The J segment lost 0 bases and the V segment lost 8 bases, leaving 4 bases of the junction unmatched. The germline CDR1 and CDR2 sequences are DFQATT and SNEGSKA (reference sequence). Here the CDR3 reads CSMRDRGSYEQYF. In DNA, the CDR3 is TGCAGTATGCGGGACAGGGGCTCCTACGAGCAGTACTTC.